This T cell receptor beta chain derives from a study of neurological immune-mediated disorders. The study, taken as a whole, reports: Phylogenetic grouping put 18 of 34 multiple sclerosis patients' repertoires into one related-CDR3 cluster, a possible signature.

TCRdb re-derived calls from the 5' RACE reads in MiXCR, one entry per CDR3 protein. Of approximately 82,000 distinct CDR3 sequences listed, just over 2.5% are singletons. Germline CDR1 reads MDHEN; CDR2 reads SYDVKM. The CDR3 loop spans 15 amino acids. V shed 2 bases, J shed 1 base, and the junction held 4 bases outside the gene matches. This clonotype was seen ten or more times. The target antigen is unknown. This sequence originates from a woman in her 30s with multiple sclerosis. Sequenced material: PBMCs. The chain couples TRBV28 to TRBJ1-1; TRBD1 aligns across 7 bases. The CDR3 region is CASSLLDRPNTEAFF. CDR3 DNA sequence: TGTGCCAGCAGTTTACTGGACAGGCCGAACACTGAAGCTTTCTTT.